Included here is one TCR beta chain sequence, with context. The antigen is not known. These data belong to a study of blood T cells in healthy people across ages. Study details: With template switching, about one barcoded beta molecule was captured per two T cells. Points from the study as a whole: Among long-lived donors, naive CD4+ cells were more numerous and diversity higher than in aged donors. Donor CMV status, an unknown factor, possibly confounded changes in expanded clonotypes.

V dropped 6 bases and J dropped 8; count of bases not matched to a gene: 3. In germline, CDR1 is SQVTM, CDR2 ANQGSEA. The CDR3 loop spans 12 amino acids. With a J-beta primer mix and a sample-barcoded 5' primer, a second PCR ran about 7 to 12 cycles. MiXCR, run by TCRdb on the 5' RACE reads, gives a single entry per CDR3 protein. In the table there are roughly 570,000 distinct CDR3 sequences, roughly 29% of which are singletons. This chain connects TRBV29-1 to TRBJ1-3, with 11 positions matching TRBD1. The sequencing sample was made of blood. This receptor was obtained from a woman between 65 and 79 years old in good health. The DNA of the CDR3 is TGCAGCGTAGCGGGACAGGGGGACACCATATATTTT. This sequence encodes CSVAGQGDTIYF.